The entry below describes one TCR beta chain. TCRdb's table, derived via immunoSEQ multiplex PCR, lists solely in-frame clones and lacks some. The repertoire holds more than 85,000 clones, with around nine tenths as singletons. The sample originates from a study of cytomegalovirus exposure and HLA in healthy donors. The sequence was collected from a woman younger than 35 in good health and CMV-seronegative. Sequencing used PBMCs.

The chain's CDR3 is CASSLAGLAGGNNEQFF. The CDR3 DNA sequence: TGTGCCAGCAGCTTAGCGGGACTAGCGGGGGGCAACAATGAGCAGTTCTTC. The rearrangement uses TRBV7-6 and TRBJ2-1; 15 bases line up with TRBD2. This CDR3 is 17 amino acids long. Trimming cost V 0 bases and J 5 bases; bases outside gene matches: 2. Germline V CDR1 and CDR2: SGHVS, FNYEAQ.